In its sample, the clone carrying this TCR beta chain was seen a few times. Documented time point: pretreatment peripheral blood. Clones were read by immunoSEQ multiplex PCR, and TCRdb kept only the in-frame ones, dropping some. The data contain about 93,000 clones, 90% of them singletons. The sample belongs to a study of PD-L1 blockade in urothelial cancer. The V and J ends lost 1 base and 8 bases, in that order; junction bases with no gene match: 5. Germline-derived CDR1 and CDR2 are SEHNR and FQNEAQ (reference sequence). The CDR3 consists of 15 residues. Sequencing was performed on PBMCs, taken around atezolizumab (anti-PD-L1) treatment. V gene TRBV7-9 combines with J gene TRBJ2-1; the match to TRBD2 covers 10 bases. The receptor comes from a man between 60 and 70 years old with urothelial cancer. The chain's CDR3 is CASSLGSGGPDEQFF. The DNA for the CDR3 is TGTGCCAGCAGCTTAGGTAGCGGGGGGCCGGATGAGCAGTTCTTC.